The 13 T cell receptor beta chains below all came from one sample that was sequenced in a study of OX40 agonist ivuxolimab in advanced cancers. Measured with immunoSEQ multiplex PCR; TCRdb has only the in-frame clones, and not every one. The sample yields 50,000 to 75,000 clones, over 80% seen once. This material consisted of CD4+ or CD8+ T cells sorted from blood, taken in a trial of the OX40 agonist ivuxolimab. Receptors were obtained from an adult with an advanced solid tumor such as melanoma, head and neck, liver or kidney cancer.

The chain is built from TRBV2 and TRBJ2-7; 8 bases map to TRBD1. The germline CDR1 and CDR2 sequences are SNHLY and FYNNEI. This CDR3 is 14 amino acids long. Trimming took 9 bases from V and 0 from J; bases not matched to a gene: 7. Here the CDR3 reads CASLQTGASYEQYF. As DNA, the CDR3 is TGTGCCAGTCTGCAGACAGGGGCCTCCTACGAGCAGTACTTC.

The gene calls are TRBV28 and TRBJ1-3; D remains ambiguous. Trimming cost V 7 bases and J 4 bases, with 23 bases left between them. This CDR3 has 17 amino acids. Germline V gene data show CDR1 as MDHEN and CDR2 as SYDVKM. The CDR3 region is CASTRLRTPQAGNTIYF. DNA for the CDR3: TGTGCCAGCACCCGATTGAGGACTCCTCAGGCAGGAAACACCATATATTTT.

This chain joins TRBV5-1 and TRBJ2-5; D ambiguous. The V gene lost 0 bases and the J gene lost 5 bases, with 11 bases spanning the gap. The CDR3 consists of 14 residues. Looked up from germline, CDR1 is SGHRS and CDR2 is YFSETQ. The CDR3 reads CASSLVEYGETQYF. The CDR3 DNA sequence: TGCGCCAGCAGCTTGGTGGAGTATGGGGAGACCCAGTACTTC.

This chain's CDR3 is CASSLTSGSEEQFF. In DNA form, the CDR3 reads TGCGCCAGCAGCTTGACTAGCGGGAGTGAGGAGCAGTTCTTC. J is TRBJ2-1 and V is TRBV5-1; 11 bases fit TRBD2. The CDR3 runs to 14 residues. CDR1 is SGHRS and CDR2 is YFSETQ in the germline V gene. The V gene end was trimmed by 1 base and the J gene end by 10 bases; junction bases not matched to a gene: 4. The whole variable domain, remainder taken from reference TRBV5-1 and TRBJ2-1, is KAGVTQTPRYLIKTRGQQVTLSCSPISGHRSVSWYQQTPGQGLQFLFEYFSETQRNKGNFPGRFSGRQFSNSRSEMNVSTLELGDSALYLCASSLTSGSEEQFFGPGTRLTVL.

This chain uses TRBV25-1 with TRBJ1-4; maybe TRBD1 (6 bases). The CDR3 totals 16 residues. Germline V gene sequence: CDR1 MGHDK, CDR2 SYGVNS. Trimming took off 1 base at V and 8 bases at J, with 17 bases between the two ends. CDR3 protein: CASSELGGGAEEKLFF. For the CDR3, the DNA is TGTGCCAGCAGTGAATTAGGGGGGGGCGCAGAGGAAAAACTGTTTTTT.

The V gene is TRBV7-9, the J gene TRBJ2-7, with 7 bases fitting TRBD1. Germline CDR1 reads SEHNR; CDR2 reads FQNEAQ (reference sequence). V trimming: 5 bases; J trimming: 3 bases; junction bases outside the gene matches: 13. This CDR3 spans 16 amino acids. The DNA for the CDR3 is TGTGCCAGCAGCCAAACCGCGACAGGGAAGGGCTACGAGCAGTACTTC. Protein product: CASSQTATGKGYEQYF.

The genes are TRBV11-3 and TRBJ2-2, with 15 bases aligning to TRBD2. V was clipped by 2 bases and J by 4 bases; unmatched bases: 8. The CDR3 spans 19 residues. The germline gives CDR1 SGHNT, CDR2 YENEEA. CDR3 residues: CASSLNPGLAGGGTGELFF. The CDR3 coding sequence is TGTGCCAGCAGCTTAAACCCGGGACTAGCGGGAGGAGGCACCGGGGAGCTGTTTTTT.

The chain has TRBV7-2 and TRBJ1-2; 9 bases are shared with TRBD1. CDR3 length: 13 amino acids. Germline V gene data show CDR1 as SGHTA and CDR2 as FQGNSA. The junction had 4 bases not matched to a gene; V was cut back by 3 bases and J by 8 bases. CDR3 sequence (DNA): TGTGCCAGCAGCTTCGGGACAGGGCAAGGCTACACCTTC. As protein: CASSFGTGQGYTF.

The V gene is TRBV4-1, the J gene TRBJ2-3; 7 bases fit TRBD1. V gave up 3 bases and J gave up 1 base; unmatched junction bases: 7. The CDR3 is 16 residues long. Germline-derived CDR1 and CDR2 are MGHRA and YSYEKL. CDR3 sequence: CASSHTTGSGTDTQYF. The DNA of the CDR3 is TGCGCCAGCAGCCATACGACAGGGTCTGGCACAGATACGCAGTATTTT.

The rearrangement uses TRBV7-9 and TRBJ2-5; D gene ambiguous. The CDR3 covers 15 residues. Germline lookup yields CDR1 SEHNR and CDR2 FQNEAQ (reference sequence). The V gene lost 5 bases and the J gene lost 1 base, with 14 bases spanning the gap. The CDR3 DNA reads TGTGCCAGCAGCGCCGCAGCCTTTTCCCAAGAGACCCAGTACTTC. This gives the protein CASSAAAFSQETQYF.

The chain has TRBV5-8 and TRBJ2-1, with D possibly TRBD2 on 5 matching bases. In germline, CDR1 is SGHTS, CDR2 YDEGEE. The CDR3 totals 17 residues. The germline V and J ends were trimmed by 4 bases and 4 bases, with 21 bases remaining between them. The DNA for the CDR3 is TGTGCCAGCAGCGTTCAGTTAAGAGGGTGGGCTTACAATGAGCAGTTCTTC. It specifies CASSVQLRGWAYNEQFF.

This clone appeared once. CDR3 DNA: TGTGCCAGCTCACCCCCCAGGATCCCATACGAGCAGTACTTC. Protein: CASSPPRIPYEQYF. The chain is built from TRBV18 and TRBJ2-7, with D hard to call. The CDR3 covers 14 residues. Looked up from germline, CDR1 is KGHSH and CDR2 is LQKENI. Trimming took 3 bases from V and 4 from J, leaving 13 bases between them.

This clone was observed a handful of times. The chain has TRBV7-2 and TRBJ2-5; D is tentatively TRBD1 or TRBD2 (6 bases each). V lost 2 bases and J 3 bases, leaving 10 bases between the germline ends. This CDR3 spans 14 amino acids. The germline gives CDR1 SGHTA, CDR2 FQGNSA. In DNA form, the CDR3 reads TGTGCCAGCAGCTTATGGGGGGCGAAAGAGACCCAGTACTTC. Translated: CASSLWGAKETQYF.